These 2 T cell receptor beta chains originate from one sample sequenced in a study of sequential checkpoint blockade in melanoma. Treatment: randomized to nivolumab then ipilimumab (arm A) or the reverse (arm B). Produced via immunoSEQ multiplex PCR; TCRdb's table is partial and in-frame only. The sample holds about 16,000 clones, 90% to 95% seen once. Material: CD8+ T cells sorted from blood (inferred from file names), obtained from a patient given nivolumab and ipilimumab in sequence. These receptors all come from a human donor with melanoma.

The chain has TRBV7-2 and TRBJ1-6; 7 bases map to TRBD1. Germline loops: CDR1 SGHTA, CDR2 FQGNSA. This CDR3 has 15 residues. With V trimmed by 4 bases and J by 10 bases, 10 bases remained unmatched. The CDR3 coding sequence is TGTGCCAGCAGCTCCCTGAAGGGGGCAGGATCACCCCTCCACTTT. This codes for CASSSLKGAGSPLHF.

The chain employs TRBV7-9 and TRBJ1-2; 9 bases align to TRBD1. Germline V lookup: CDR1 SEHNR, CDR2 FQNEAQ (reference sequence). The CDR3 totals 15 residues. V dropped 5 bases and J dropped 1; count of bases not matched to a gene: 5. CDR3 nucleotides: TGTGCCAGCAGCCCCGTGGACAGGGGTAACTATGGCTACACCTTC. It translates to CASSPVDRGNYGYTF.